Below are 6 T cell receptor beta chains sequenced from a single sample in a study of Ad26.COV2.S vaccination and SARS-CoV-2 variants. Profiled with immunoSEQ multiplex PCR; TCRdb holds only in-frame clones, not every one. The sample carries hundreds of thousands of clones, about nine tenths recorded once. The sample's treatment: roughly 20 received Ad26.COV2.S at low or high dose, single or two shots; 5 received placebo; per-sample allocation not given. Specimens were obtained on day 63 following the first vaccine or placebo injection. The specimen comprised peripheral blood, sampled in a trial of Ad26.COV2.S vaccine versus placebo. Source of these receptors: a person between 18 and 59 years old who received the Ad26.COV2.S COVID-19 vaccine or a placebo.

CDR3 sequence reads: CASSQGLAGGLVGYTF. The CDR3 DNA follows: TGTGCCAGCAGCCAAGGTTTAGCGGGAGGTTTAGTAGGCTACACCTTC. V and J are TRBV3-1 (or the pseudogene TRBV3-2) and TRBJ1-2; D is unclear. Germline values: CDR1 LGHDT, CDR2 YNNKEL (reference sequence). Trimming removed 1 base at V and 8 bases at J, with 20 bases between. There are 16 residues in the CDR3.

The chain uses TRBV4-1 and TRBJ2-3; D is possibly TRBD2 (5 bases). Per the germline V gene, CDR1 is MGHRA and CDR2 is YSYEKL. CDR3 length equals 14 residues. V gave up 0 bases and J gave up 3 bases, with 7 bases separating them. CDR3 region: CASSQERETDTQYF. CDR3 DNA: TGCGCCAGCAGCCAAGAGAGGGAAACAGATACGCAGTATTTT.

V and J are TRBV7-7 and TRBJ2-3, with D hard to call. CDR3 size: 15 residues. The V gene lost 5 bases and the J gene lost 0 bases, with 12 bases spanning the gap. Looked up from germline, CDR1 is SSHAT and CDR2 is FNYEAQ (reference sequence). The CDR3: CASSRLTTSTDTQYF. The CDR3 bases are TGTGCCAGCAGCAGACTCACGACAAGCACAGATACGCAGTATTTT. Full variable domain (missing parts from reference TRBV7-7 and TRBJ2-3): GAGVSQSPRYKVTKRGQDVTLRCDPISSHATLYWYQQALGQGPEFLTYFNYEAQPDKSGLPSDRFSAERPEGSISTLTIQRTEQRDSAMYRCASSRLTTSTDTQYFGPGTRLTVL.

The rearrangement joins TRBV3-1 (or the pseudogene TRBV3-2) to TRBJ2-2; TRBD1 agrees at 10 bases. This CDR3 is 14 amino acids long. The trim removed 4 bases at V and 6 bases at J, leaving 2 bases unmatched. Germline CDR1 is LGHDT and CDR2 is YNNKEL (reference sequence). The CDR3: CASSRGQGSGELFF. The CDR3 DNA sequence: TGTGCCAGCAGCCGGGGACAGGGGTCCGGGGAGCTGTTTTTT.

The genes are TRBV4-2 and TRBJ1-5; no firm D call. V shed 2 bases and J shed 0 bases, with 8 bases lying between them. Germline lookup yields CDR1 LGHNA and CDR2 YNFKEQ. The CDR3 contains 15 residues. The CDR3 DNA reads TGTGCCAGCAGCCAATCAGAGTATAGCAATCAGCCCCAGCATTTT. It encodes CASSQSEYSNQPQHF.

This clone was seen at least ten times. The genes are TRBV7-2 and TRBJ1-4, with 7 bases matching TRBD1. V shed 5 bases, J shed 4 bases, and the junction held 4 bases outside the gene matches. The CDR3 has 14 amino acids. Germline V gene data show CDR1 as SGHTA and CDR2 as FQGNSA. This chain's CDR3 is CASSTRDSNEKLFF. The CDR3, as DNA: TGTGCCAGCAGCACCCGGGACAGTAATGAAAAACTGTTTTTT.